The 4 T cell receptor beta chains listed next were all sequenced from one sample in a study of OX40 agonist ivuxolimab in advanced cancers. Measured with immunoSEQ multiplex PCR; TCRdb has only the in-frame clones, and not every one. The data contain around 26,000 clones, about four fifths of them seen just once; the ten biggest clones take up 12% to 15%. The material sequenced was CD4+ or CD8+ T cells sorted from blood, taken in a trial of the OX40 agonist ivuxolimab. The receptors were gathered from an adult with an advanced solid tumor such as melanoma, head and neck, liver or kidney cancer.

This chain connects TRBV2 to TRBJ1-1; D not resolved. The germline gives CDR1 SNHLY, CDR2 FYNNEI. The CDR3 spans 11 residues. The V and J ends lost 3 bases and 5 bases respectively, with 4 bases between them. This CDR3 reads CASSDSTEAFF. The CDR3 DNA reads TGTGCCAGCAGTGATAGTACTGAAGCTTTCTTT.

The gene calls are TRBV9 and TRBJ2-3; D is possibly TRBD1 (5 bases). Germline V gives CDR1 SGDLS, CDR2 YYNGEE. V was trimmed by 0 bases and J by 4 bases, leaving 12 bases between them. This CDR3 has 15 amino acids. CDR3 DNA sequence: TGTGCCAGCAGCGTAGAAGGGGCCAGTTCAGATACGCAGTATTTT. It specifies CASSVEGASSDTQYF. The whole variable domain, remainder taken from reference TRBV9 and TRBJ2-3, is DSGVTQTPKHLITATGQRVTLRCSPRSGDLSVYWYQQSLDQGLQFLIQYYNGEERAKGNILERFSAQQFPDLHSELNLSSLELGDSALYFCASSVEGASSDTQYFGPGTRLTVL.

This chain uses TRBV19 with TRBJ2-7, with 11 bases fitting TRBD1. The CDR3 extends over 17 amino acids. Looked up from germline, CDR1 is LNHDA and CDR2 is SQIVND (reference sequence). The V gene end was trimmed by 4 bases and the J gene end by 4 bases; junction bases not matched to a gene: 12. CDR3 loop: CASSTDRGRTDLYEQYF. In nucleotides, the CDR3 is TGTGCCAGTAGTACGGACAGGGGGCGTACCGACCTGTACGAGCAGTACTTC.

The chain couples TRBV9 to TRBJ2-7; TRBD2 is a possible D gene (6 bases). The CDR3 has 14 amino acids. The V end lost 4 bases, the J end lost 2 bases, and 13 bases lay between the germline ends. Germline values: CDR1 SGDLS, CDR2 YYNGEE. CDR3 sequence: CASSPSGDTYEQYF. CDR3 nucleotide sequence: TGTGCCAGCAGCCCCTCGGGAGACACCTACGAGCAGTACTTC.